These 23 T cell receptor beta chains were sequenced from one sample in a study of T-cell reconstitution after alpha-beta-depleted transplantation in children. Unique molecular identifiers tagged the TCRbeta library. TCRdb called the PCR reads again in MiXCR, with one record for every CDR3 protein. The table includes approximately 490,000 distinct CDR3 sequences, roughly 10% detected once. The specimen comprised PBMCs, sampled before TCRalphabeta/CD19-depleted stem cell transplant. The receptor source for this set is a child aged 2 to 9 with inherited bone marrow failure, due to receive a stem cell transplant.

This clonotype was found many times. The V and J genes are TRBV6-5 and TRBJ2-1; possibly TRBD1 for D (6 bases). The CDR3 consists of 14 residues. The germline gives CDR1 MNHEY, CDR2 SVGAGI. Trimming took off 8 bases at V and 2 bases at J, with 13 bases between the two ends. CDR3: CASGPGETYNEQFF. CDR3 bases: TGTGCCAGCGGGCCAGGGGAGACCTACAATGAGCAGTTCTTC.

In its sample, this clonotype was seen a few times. V and J are TRBV20-1 and TRBJ2-3, with TRBD1 as a possible D gene (5 bases). CDR3 length equals 12 residues. The V and J ends lost 2 bases and 3 bases respectively, with 6 bases between them. Germline CDR1 and CDR2: DFQATT and SNEGSKA (reference sequence). CDR3 sequence reads: CSARPGTDTQYF. In nucleotides, the CDR3 is TGCAGTGCTAGACCAGGGACAGATACGCAGTATTTT.

The table lists this clonotype with many counts. V is TRBV7-2 and J is TRBJ2-1, with D possibly being TRBD2 (5 bases). The germline CDR1 and CDR2 sequences are SGHTA and FQGNSA. The CDR3 is 16 amino acids. The germline V and J ends were trimmed by 2 bases and 4 bases, with 15 bases remaining between them. The CDR3 DNA follows: TGTGCCAGCAGCTTATGGGTCGGGGATAAGTACAATGAGCAGTTCTTC. As protein: CASSLWVGDKYNEQFF.

This clonotype was counted ten times or more. The chain couples TRBV12-3 or TRBV12-4 to TRBJ1-1, with TRBD1 identical over 7 bases. Trimming removed 3 bases from V and 7 bases from J; junction bases left unmatched: 8. This CDR3 region has 14 residues. CDR3 DNA sequence: TGTGCCAGCAGTTTGGGGGGACAGCAATATGAAGCTTTCTTT. Its protein product is CASSLGGQQYEAFF.

This clonotype was counted a few times. This chain uses TRBV20-1 with TRBJ2-1, with a tentative D call TRBD2 (5 bases). V gave up 0 bases and J gave up 7 bases, with 7 bases separating them. This CDR3 spans 12 amino acids. Germline CDR1 reads DFQATT; CDR2 reads SNEGSKA (reference sequence). This chain's CDR3 is CSARDLANEQFF. CDR3 DNA: TGCAGTGCTAGAGATTTAGCGAATGAGCAGTTCTTC.

This clonotype was counted ten times or more. This chain uses TRBV5-6 with TRBJ1-1; a weak D match, TRBD1 (5 bases). This CDR3 comprises 15 residues. Germline values: CDR1 SGHDT, CDR2 YYEEEE. The V and J ends lost 4 bases and 7 bases respectively, with 20 bases between them. The CDR3: CASSTRGWGVGEAFF. Written as DNA, the CDR3 is TGTGCCAGCAGCACCCGAGGGTGGGGCGTCGGTGAAGCTTTCTTT.

The sample holds a few counts of this clonotype. The chain uses TRBV29-1 and TRBJ2-1; 9 nucleotides line up with TRBD2. After removal of 4 bases from V and 0 bases from J, the junction contained 7 bases not matched to a gene. The CDR3 has 16 residues. Germline V gives CDR1 SQVTM, CDR2 ANQGSEA. CDR3 sequence (DNA): TGCAGCGTTGTTCCAGCGGGAGGAAGCTCCTACAATGAGCAGTTCTTC. Protein: CSVVPAGGSSYNEQFF.

This clonotype was seen repeatedly, ten times or more. The CDR3 DNA sequence: TGTGCCAGCAGCTTTGCCCCCGGGGTAACCTACGAGCAGTACTTC. Its protein is CASSFAPGVTYEQYF. This chain joins TRBV11-2 and TRBJ2-7, with D perhaps TRBD2 (5 bases). The V and J ends lost 3 bases and 2 bases respectively, with 14 bases between them. In germline, CDR1 is SGHAT, CDR2 FQNNGV. The CDR3 spans 15 residues.

V gene TRBV7-8 combines with J gene TRBJ2-7; 14 nucleotides agree with TRBD2. This CDR3 contains 15 residues. Germline V gives CDR1 SGHVS, CDR2 FQNEAQ. V lost 5 bases to trimming and J lost 5 bases; unmatched junction nucleotides: 5. The CDR3 is CASSEGTSGSHEQYF. CDR3 coding DNA: TGTGCCAGCAGCGAAGGGACTAGCGGGAGCCACGAGCAGTACTTC.

In its sample, this clonotype was seen many times. This chain joins TRBV20-1 and TRBJ2-7, with D perhaps matching TRBD1 (5 bases). The V and J ends lost 3 bases and 4 bases respectively, with 16 bases between them. Germline CDR1 is DFQATT and CDR2 is SNEGSKA (reference sequence). CDR3 size: 14 residues. CDR3 nucleotides: TGCAGTGCTAGGGGGCGACCGAGTCCGTACGAGCAGTACTTC. Its translation is CSARGRPSPYEQYF.

As concerns this clonotype: A much bigger clone sits one base away, suggesting this may be a read error. The chain joins TRBV29-1 to TRBJ2-7, with D uncertain. The CDR3 length is 12 residues. Germline V CDR1 and CDR2: SQVTM, ANQGSEA. This chain's CDR3 is CSVLVSPYEPYF. CDR3 in DNA: TGCAGCGTACTGGTCAGCCCCTACGAGCCGTACTTC.

This clonotype was recorded many times. V and J are TRBV5-1 and TRBJ2-7; 7 bases align to TRBD2. This CDR3 is built from 14 residues. V was clipped by 4 bases and J by 2 bases; unmatched bases: 6. From germline, CDR1 is SGHRS and CDR2 YFSETQ. The CDR3 loop is CASSHQAGTYEQYF. The DNA for the CDR3 is TGCGCCAGCAGCCACCAAGCGGGAACCTACGAGCAGTACTTC.

This clonotype was recorded many times. V gene TRBV25-1 combines with J gene TRBJ2-1; a weak D match, TRBD1 (6 bases). This CDR3 spans 14 amino acids. Germline lookup yields CDR1 MGHDK and CDR2 SYGVNS. V lost 5 bases and J lost 3, with 11 bases in between. CDR3: CASSSRGDYNEQFF. The CDR3 DNA sequence: TGTGCCAGCAGTTCCAGGGGTGACTACAATGAGCAGTTCTTC.

This clonotype was counted many times. This chain connects TRBV12-3 or TRBV12-4 to TRBJ2-1; 14 nucleotides line up with TRBD2. This CDR3 spans 21 amino acids. J lost 2 bases, V lost 0 bases, and 12 bases had no gene match. CDR3 nucleotides: TGTGCCAGCAGTTTAGCCCTACCAAGGACTAGCGGGAGGACTACCTACAATGAGCAGTTCTTC. It translates to CASSLALPRTSGRTTYNEQFF.

V and J are TRBV29-1 and TRBJ2-1; 12 nucleotides line up with TRBD1. This CDR3 spans 14 amino acids. J lost 10 bases, V lost 5 bases, and 9 bases had no gene match. CDR1 and CDR2 (germline): SQVTM, ANQGSEA. CDR3 DNA sequence: TGCAGCGTTTCCGCGGGACAGGGGGCGGGGGAGCAGTTCTTC. Its translation is CSVSAGQGAGEQFF.

This clonotype was seen many times. V is TRBV11-2 and J is TRBJ2-7; D is perhaps TRBD1 (6 bases). CDR3 length equals 12 residues. V was pared by 5 bases and J by 6 bases, with 11 bases between. Germline loops: CDR1 SGHAT, CDR2 FQNNGV. The CDR3, as DNA: TGTGCCAGCAGCCAGGACAGCCCCGAGCAGTACTTC. Its translation: CASSQDSPEQYF.

This clonotype was seen many times. The chain carries TRBV12-3 or TRBV12-4 and TRBJ1-2, with a possible D match to TRBD1 (5 bases). The CDR3 extends over 13 amino acids. V was shortened by 4 bases and J by 5 bases, with 11 bases between the two germline ends. In nucleotides, the CDR3 is TGTGCCAGCAGTTCACGCGGGGGGTATGGCTACACCTTC. Its translation: CASSSRGGYGYTF.

This clonotype was detected ten times or more. The chain carries TRBV10-3 and TRBJ2-4; maybe TRBD2 (6 bases). CDR3 length: 19 amino acids. From germline, CDR1 is ENHRY and CDR2 SYGVKD. Trimming stripped 4 bases from V and 3 bases from J, with 25 bases between. The CDR3 reads CAISGTRGTTLLCKNIQYF. The CDR3 bases are TGTGCCATCAGTGGCACCCGCGGGACCACCCTCCTTTGCAAAAACATTCAGTACTTC.

This clonotype was observed many times. V gene TRBV6-1 combines with J gene TRBJ1-2, with unresolved D. Per germline, CDR1 MNHNS and CDR2 SASEGT. Deletions cut 3 bases from V and 0 bases from J, with 14 bases between. This CDR3 comprises 16 residues. The CDR3 region has the DNA TGTGCCAGCAGTGATCCCGGAATCGTCCCTAACTATGGCTACACCTTC. Its translation: CASSDPGIVPNYGYTF.

This clonotype was counted many times. The rearrangement links TRBV10-3 to TRBJ2-1; TRBD1 is a possible D gene (6 bases). The V gene lost 10 bases and the J gene lost 6 bases, with 16 bases spanning the gap. Germline assignment: CDR1 ENHRY and CDR2 SYGVKD. The CDR3 sequence is 13 residues long. The CDR3 coding sequence is TGTGCCACCTCCCCCCCAGGGGTCAATGAGCAGTTCTTC. Its protein product is CATSPPGVNEQFF.

This clonotype came up many times. The CDR3 bases are TGTGCCAGCAGTTTACGGCAGGGGACCAACGAGCAGTACTTC. This encodes CASSLRQGTNEQYF. The J gene is TRBJ2-7, the V gene TRBV12-3 or TRBV12-4; D may be TRBD1 (6 bases). This CDR3 has 14 amino acids. Trimming removed 2 bases from V and 5 bases from J, with 13 bases in between.

As for this clonotype: A much larger clone differs by one base, so this may be a read error. The gene calls are TRBV12-3 or TRBV12-4 and TRBJ2-4; 7 bases are shared with TRBD1. CDR3 size: 13 residues. Here the CDR3 DNA reads TGTGCCAGCAGCGACAGGGCGGTTGACATTCTGTACTTC. This translates into CASSDRAVDILYF.

The table lists this clonotype with many counts. The J gene is TRBJ2-3, the V gene TRBV11-2; 8 nucleotides match TRBD2. The CDR3 spans 16 residues. The germline gives CDR1 SGHAT, CDR2 FQNNGV. Trimming took 6 bases from V and 0 from J; bases not matched to a gene: 8. The CDR3 is CASRSLAGPSTDTQYF. The CDR3 nucleotides are TGTGCCAGCAGATCCCTAGCGGGCCCTAGCACAGATACGCAGTATTTT.